The sequence of this TCR beta chain was determined in a study of cytomegalovirus exposure and HLA in healthy donors. Whole-study findings and limits: In a later analysis, at a false discovery rate of 0.05, 17,000 or so TCR beta sequences matched HLA alleles. Analyzed later, most CMV-associated TCR beta chains appeared HLA-restricted. Because they were indistinguishable, some V segments, including TRBV6-2 and TRBV6-3, were excluded.

As for this clone: Its antigen is not identified.

Both 60 Vbeta primers and 13 Jbeta primers went into the PCR. Here immunoSEQ multiplex PCR was the method, and the copy in TCRdb shows in-frame clones only, minus some. This sample yields fewer than 130,000 clones, of which around 80% are seen a single time; about an eighth belongs to the top ten. V dropped 6 bases and J dropped 1; count of bases not matched to a gene: 9. CDR1 and CDR2 from the germline V gene are MNHEY and SMNVEV (reference sequence). This CDR3 is 15 amino acids long. The rearrangement joins TRBV27 to TRBJ2-7, with TRBD1 matching 7 bases. The sample consisted of PBMCs. This TCR derives from a young man in good health and CMV-seropositive. The CDR3 DNA is TGTGCCAGCAGCTCGGACAGGACGGAATCCTACGAGCAGTACTTC. Protein sequence: CASSSDRTESYEQYF.